These T cell receptor beta chains were read from a single sample in a study of OX40 agonist ivuxolimab in advanced cancers. Clones were sequenced by immunoSEQ multiplex PCR, and TCRdb holds only the in-frame ones, with some missing. The sample has about 150,000 clones, 90% seen once. Sequencing was performed on CD4+ or CD8+ T cells sorted from blood, taken in a trial of the OX40 agonist ivuxolimab. Source of these receptors: an adult with an advanced solid tumor such as melanoma, head and neck, liver or kidney cancer. CDR3s include the opening cysteine and the closing phenylalanine or tryptophan. A D gene is named only where the DNA matches it firmly. Some rows have no size entry. The others give once, few or many, or a class for an expanded clone.

d_call j_call v_call clone_size cdr3_nt cdr3_aa
TRBD1 TRBJ1-1 TRBV28 once TGTGCCAGCAGTTTCCGACAGGGGGCTAAGGGAGCTGAAGCTTTCTTT CASSFRQGAKGAEAFF
. TRBJ2-7 TRBV18 . TGTGCCAGCTCACCGTCGACCCGAGGGGTTACGGAGCAGTACTTC CASSPSTRGVTEQYF
. TRBJ1-2 TRBV10-3 . TGTGCCATCAGTGAGCCCGACAGGCGGGTTGAGGGGTATGGCTACACCTTC CAISEPDRRVEGYGYTF
. TRBJ1-1 TRBV6-5 . TGTGCCAGCAGTTACTCAGCGGAGGCTGAAGCTTTCTTT CASSYSAEAEAFF
. TRBJ2-3 TRBV15 . TGTGCCACCAGCAGCAGAGAAAGGCGGAGGAGAGATACGCAGTATTTT CATSSRERRRRDTQYF
TRBD1 TRBJ1-3 TRBV5-5 . TGTGCCAGCAGCTTAAACCGGGACAGGTTTACTGGAAACACCATATATTTT CASSLNRDRFTGNTIYF
TRBD1 TRBJ1-5 TRBV27 few TGTGCCAGCAGTGGATCGGACAGAGGGGGCCAGCCCCAGCATTTT CASSGSDRGGQPQHF
. TRBJ1-4 TRBV19 . TGTGCCAGTAATCTGACGAATAATGAAAAACTGTTTTTT CASNLTNNEKLFF
. TRBJ2-2 TRBV7-2 . TGTGCCAGCAGCTTAGCCCCGGCAGGGGCTACGGGGGAGCTGTTTTTT CASSLAPAGATGELFF
. TRBJ1-5 TRBV19 . TGTGCCAGTAGTACGAGGGAAGGGGAGGCCCAGCATTTT CASSTREGEAQHF
TRBD1 TRBJ1-3 TRBV11-3 . TGTGCCAGCAGCCCGGGACAGAATGGAAACACCATATATTTT CASSPGQNGNTIYF
. TRBJ1-2 TRBV9 . TGTGCCAGCAGCGACAGGGCTGGCTACACCTTC CASSDRAGYTF
. TRBJ2-3 TRBV19 . TGTGCCAGTAGTATCGGAGGGAGTAATGGAGATACGCAGTATTTT CASSIGGSNGDTQYF
. TRBJ2-7 TRBV12-5 . TGTGCTAGTGGTTTACCAATTGGTGCCGAGCAGTACTTC CASGLPIGAEQYF
TRBD1 TRBJ1-6 TRBV10-3 . TGTGCCATCAACCCGACAGGGATGAATAATTCACCCCTCCACTTT CAINPTGMNNSPLHF
. TRBJ2-7 TRBV5-1 . TGCGCCAGCGCCGGGGCTTACGAGCAGTACTTC CASAGAYEQYF
. TRBJ2-3 TRBV4-3 . TGCGCCAGCAGCCTAGCCAGCACAGATACGCAGTATTTT CASSLASTDTQYF
TRBD2 TRBJ2-1 TRBV7-8 . TGTGCCAGCAGCTGGGGACTAGCGGCTCTGATCTTC CASSWGLAALIF
. TRBJ2-7 TRBV25-1 . TGTGCCAGCGGATCCGGGACACTGAGCTCCTACGAGCAGTACTTC CASGSGTLSSYEQYF
TRBD2 TRBJ2-2 TRBV6-5 . TGTGCCAGCAGGAAGGGACTAGCCGCCACCGGGGAGCTGTTTTTT CASRKGLAATGELFF
TRBD2 TRBJ2-1 TRBV7-6 . TGTGCCAGCAGCCGACTAGCGGGAAACAATGAGCAGTTCTTC CASSRLAGNNEQFF
. TRBJ1-2 TRBV6-1 . TGTGCCAGCAGTGTCGACAGCTATGGCTACACCTTC CASSVDSYGYTF
. TRBJ1-4 TRBV5-5 . TGTGCCAGCAGCCGGGGTTATACGGATGAAAAACTGTTTTTT CASSRGYTDEKLFF
. TRBJ2-5 TRBV6-5 . TGTGCCAGCAGGACCAGGAGGGACAAGCAGTACTTC CASRTRRDKQYF
TRBD2 TRBJ2-1 TRBV5-1 . TGCGCCAGCAGCTTGAGGCTAGCGGGAGTATCGTACAATGAGCAGTTCTTC CASSLRLAGVSYNEQFF
. TRBJ2-7 TRBV21-1 . TGTGCCAGCAGCAAGGGACACCCGAGCTCCTACGAGCAGTACTTC CASSKGHPSSYEQYF
. TRBJ1-3 TRBV4-2 . TGTGCCAGCAGCCAAGATAAGGCGGCTGGAGCGATTTATAGGAACACCATATATTTT CASSQDKAAGAIYRNTIYF
. TRBJ1-2 TRBV5-6 . TGTGCCAGCAGCTTGGGAACAGGCGATGGCTACACCTTC CASSLGTGDGYTF
. TRBJ1-3 TRBV7-2 . TGTGCCAGCAGCCCAGACAGGATTCCTGGAAACACCATATATTTT CASSPDRIPGNTIYF
TRBD2 TRBJ2-1 TRBV11-2 . TGTGCCAGCAGCAACTCGGGACTATTCTACAATGAGCAGTTCTTC CASSNSGLFYNEQFF
TRBD1 TRBJ2-7 TRBV5-4 . TGTGCCAGCAGCTCCCACAGGGGATTCTACGAGCAGTACTTC CASSSHRGFYEQYF
. TRBJ1-3 TRBV7-2 few TGTGCCAGCAGCCAACAGGTCGCTGGAAACACCATATATTTT CASSQQVAGNTIYF
. TRBJ2-3 TRBV19 . TGTGCCAGTAGGGCATGGGGCGGGGGCACAGATACGCAGTATTTT CASRAWGGGTDTQYF
. TRBJ2-1 TRBV28 . TGTGCCAGCAGTCGGGCACCAACCAGCCTCAATGAGCAGTTCTTC CASSRAPTSLNEQFF